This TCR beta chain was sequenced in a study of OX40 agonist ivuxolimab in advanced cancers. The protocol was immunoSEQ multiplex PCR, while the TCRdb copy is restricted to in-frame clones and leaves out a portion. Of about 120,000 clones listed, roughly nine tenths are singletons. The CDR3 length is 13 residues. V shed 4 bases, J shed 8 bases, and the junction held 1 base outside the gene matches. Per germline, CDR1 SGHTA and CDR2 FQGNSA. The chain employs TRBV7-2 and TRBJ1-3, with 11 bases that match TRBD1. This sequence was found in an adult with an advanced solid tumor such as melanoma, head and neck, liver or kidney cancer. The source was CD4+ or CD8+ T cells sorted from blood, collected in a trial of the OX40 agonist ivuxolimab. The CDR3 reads CASSSDRGHTIYF. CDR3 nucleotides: TGTGCCAGCAGCTCGGACAGGGGGCACACCATATATTTT.